One and the same sample provided the 23 T cell receptor beta chains below, sequenced in a study of naive and memory T cell subsets. Whole blood, 2.5 to 3 ml, came from adult healthy volunteers. Alpha and beta constant region primers primed reverse transcription for blood and skin samples. TCRdb reprocessed the 5' RACE reads via MiXCR and lists one record per CDR3 protein. Of 20,000 to 25,000 distinct CDR3 sequences listed, less than 5% are singletons. The receptors here all came from a male donor in good health.

This clonotype was seen ten or more times. The J gene is TRBJ2-3, the V gene TRBV7-2; the match to TRBD2 covers 15 bases. Germline V lookup: CDR1 SGHTA, CDR2 FQGNSA. This CDR3 is built from 16 residues. V lost 7 bases to trimming and J lost 0 bases; unmatched junction nucleotides: 2. The CDR3: CASMGLAGGSTDTQYF. The CDR3 bases are TGTGCCAGCATGGGACTAGCGGGGGGAAGCACAGATACGCAGTATTTT. Complete variable domain (other parts from reference TRBV7-2 and TRBJ2-3): GAGVSQSPSNKVTEKGKDVELRCDPISGHTALYWYRQSLGQGLEFLIYFQGNSAPDKSGLPSDRFSAERTGGSVSTLTIQRTQQEDSAVYLCASMGLAGGSTDTQYFGPGTRLTVL.

This clonotype has ten or more counts. This chain links TRBV20-1 with TRBJ1-5; TRBD1 matches 9 bases. Unmatched junction bases numbered 10, after V lost 5 bases and J lost 5 bases. Germline assignment: CDR1 DFQATT and CDR2 SNEGSKA (reference sequence). CDR3 length equals 15 residues. CDR3 nucleotide sequence: TGCAGTGCTGCTAACCGGGACAGGGTGTATCAGCCCCAGCATTTT. It encodes CSAANRDRVYQPQHF.

In its sample, this clonotype was seen many times. J is TRBJ2-2 and V is TRBV9, with 7 bases aligning to TRBD2. The V gene's germline CDR1 is SGDLS and CDR2 YYNGEE. The CDR3 totals 17 residues. J lost 0 bases, V lost 2 bases, and 7 bases had no gene match. The CDR3 here is CASSVGAGEPNTGELFF. CDR3 DNA sequence: TGTGCCAGCAGCGTTGGGGCGGGGGAGCCGAACACCGGGGAGCTGTTTTTT.

By proportion, this clonotype is medium-sized. The chain couples TRBV2 to TRBJ1-6, with a tentative D call TRBD1 (6 bases). Trimming took off 4 bases at V and 6 bases at J, with 16 bases between the two ends. Germline CDR1 SNHLY, CDR2 FYNNEI. The CDR3 contains 16 residues. CDR3 residues: CASSVNPTGFNSPLHF. The CDR3 bases are TGTGCCAGCAGTGTCAACCCAACAGGGTTTAATTCACCCCTCCACTTT. Full variable domain (remainder filled in from reference TRBV2 and TRBJ1-6): EPEVTQTPSHQVTQMGQEVILRCVPISNHLYFYWYRQILGQKVEFLVSFYNNEISEKSEIFDDQFSVERPDGSNFTLKIRSTKLEDSAMYFCASSVNPTGFNSPLHFGNGTRLTVT.

This clonotype was recorded at least ten times. The chain carries TRBV15 and TRBJ2-3; a weak D match, TRBD1 (5 bases). This CDR3 comprises 14 residues. V dropped 1 base and J dropped 7 bases, with 12 bases sitting between them. Germline-derived CDR1 and CDR2 are LNHNV and YYDKDF (reference sequence). The CDR3 region is CATSRALQDHTQYF. CDR3 nucleotides: TGTGCCACCAGCAGAGCCCTACAGGATCATACGCAGTATTTT.

The sample holds many counts of this clonotype. Here the CDR3 DNA reads TGTGCCAGCAGCTTATCAGGGGAAAATCAGCCCCAGCATTTT. Translated, it gives CASSLSGENQPQHF. The gene calls are TRBV7-9 and TRBJ1-5, with D perhaps TRBD1 (6 bases). Germline CDR1 SEHNR, CDR2 FQNEAQ (reference sequence). The CDR3 is 14 amino acids. The germline V and J ends were trimmed by 2 bases and 4 bases, with 9 bases remaining between them.

This clonotype was seen at least ten times. The V call is TRBV20-1, the J call TRBJ2-7; D is uncertain. This CDR3 is built from 15 residues. The V end lost 1 base, the J end lost 0 bases, and 13 bases lay between the germline ends. Germline lookup yields CDR1 DFQATT and CDR2 SNEGSKA (reference sequence). CDR3 bases: TGCAGTGCTAGAGCTTTCGGCGTTAACTCCTACGAGCAGTACTTC. It translates to CSARAFGVNSYEQYF.

Many counts were recorded for this clonotype. This chain joins TRBV7-2 and TRBJ2-1; 10 nucleotides match TRBD2. V lost 5 bases and J lost 4; bases outside the gene matches: 5. The germline gives CDR1 SGHTA, CDR2 FQGNSA. The CDR3 length is 15 residues. The CDR3 reads CASSHLAGAYNEQFF. The CDR3 DNA follows: TGTGCCAGCAGCCATCTAGCGGGGGCTTACAATGAGCAGTTCTTC. The full variable domain, its missing parts supplied by reference TRBV7-2 and TRBJ2-1, is GAGVSQSPSNKVTEKGKDVELRCDPISGHTALYWYRQSLGQGLEFLIYFQGNSAPDKSGLPSDRFSAERTGGSVSTLTIQRTQQEDSAVYLCASSHLAGAYNEQFFGPGTRLTVL.

There are many counts of this clonotype. The chain recombines TRBV4-3 with TRBJ2-3, with D perhaps matching TRBD2 (5 bases). Germline V gene sequence: CDR1 LGHNA, CDR2 YSLEER. The CDR3 is 14 residues long. Trimming pared 0 bases from V and 4 bases from J, leaving 8 bases between. CDR3 in amino acids: CASSQDPGSDTQYF. Here the CDR3 DNA reads TGCGCCAGCAGCCAAGATCCGGGGTCAGATACGCAGTATTTT.

This clonotype was observed at least ten times. The J gene is TRBJ1-5, the V gene TRBV3-1, with TRBD1 identical over 7 bases. CDR3 size: 17 residues. With V trimmed by 0 bases and J by 2 bases, 7 bases remained unmatched. Germline lookup yields CDR1 LGHDT and CDR2 YNNKEL (reference sequence). The DNA for the CDR3 is TGTGCCAGCAGCCAAGACCCCACAGGGGCCGGCAATCAGCCCCAGCATTTT. This codes for CASSQDPTGAGNQPQHF.

In this sample, this clonotype turned up many times. The chain carries TRBV14 and TRBJ2-6; D unclear. Deletions cut 0 bases from V and 1 base from J, with 7 bases between. The CDR3 length is 16 residues. Looked up from germline, CDR1 is SGHDN and CDR2 is FVKESK. CDR3 amino acids: CASSQDFRSGANVLTF. The CDR3, as DNA: TGTGCCAGCAGCCAAGATTTCCGATCTGGGGCCAACGTCCTGACTTTC.

This clonotype was seen many times. This chain connects TRBV28 to TRBJ2-7; D may be TRBD2 (5 bases). Trimming left V 3 bases short and J 5 bases short, with 17 bases between. The CDR3 totals 15 residues. CDR1 MDHEN and CDR2 SYDVKM come from the germline V gene. CDR3 bases: TGTGCCAGCAGTTTCCTCCTGGACGGAGGTAACGAGCAGTACTTC. As protein: CASSFLLDGGNEQYF.

There are many counts of this clonotype. The V and J genes are TRBV7-8 and TRBJ2-3; D not certain. Germline V lookup: CDR1 SGHVS, CDR2 FQNEAQ. V gave up 7 bases and J gave up 1 base, with 12 bases separating them. The CDR3 is 14 residues long. CDR3 nucleotide sequence: TGTGCCAGCAATAGTTACGGCCGCACAGATACGCAGTATTTT. Its protein product is CASNSYGRTDTQYF.

The rearrangement links TRBV11-2 to TRBJ2-5; 9 bases fit TRBD1. Germline trimming cut 4 bases from V and 4 bases from J; bases unmatched to any gene: 10. This CDR3 spans 16 amino acids. CDR1 and CDR2 from the germline V gene are SGHAT and FQNNGV. The CDR3 DNA sequence: TGTGCCAGCAGCTCTTTAGGGACAGGGAGCGGAGAGACCCAGTACTTC. Translating it yields CASSSLGTGSGETQYF.

This clonotype showed up many times. The chain carries TRBV4-1 and TRBJ1-2; 8 nucleotides line up with TRBD1. This CDR3 is built from 15 residues. CDR1 MGHRA and CDR2 YSYEKL come from the germline V gene. The ends lost 0 bases at V and 7 bases at J; junction bases unmatched: 7. The CDR3 DNA follows: TGCGCCAGCAGCCAAGATTCGGACAGGGACGCTGGCTACACCTTC. Translating it yields CASSQDSDRDAGYTF.

The rearrangement joins TRBV29-1 to TRBJ2-7; 10 positions match TRBD2. The CDR3 extends over 12 amino acids. The V and J ends lost 4 bases and 3 bases, in that order; junction bases with no gene match: 0. CDR1 and CDR2 from the germline V gene are SQVTM and ANQGSEA. The CDR3 DNA is TGCAGCGTTGGGACTAGCGGCTACGAGCAGTACTTC. This gives the protein CSVGTSGYEQYF.

There are a few counts of this clonotype. The V gene is TRBV6-5, the J gene TRBJ1-4, with a weak D call TRBD1 (5 bases). Looked up from germline, CDR1 is MNHEY and CDR2 is SVGAGI. The V end lost 8 bases, the J end lost 7 bases, and 14 bases lay between the germline ends. The CDR3 is made up of 13 amino acids. The CDR3 sequence is CASGEGSGEKLFF. CDR3 bases: TGTGCCAGCGGCGAGGGGTCGGGTGAAAAACTGTTTTTT.

This clonotype was seen ten or more times. This sequence joins TRBV12-3 or TRBV12-4 and TRBJ1-3; TRBD1 might be the D (6 bases). The CDR3 sequence is 17 residues long. V lost 3 bases, J lost 0 bases, and 15 bases lay in between. The DNA of the CDR3 is TGTGCCAGCAGTTTTCGCCCCAGGACAGCCTCTGGAAACACCATATATTTT. Amino acid sequence: CASSFRPRTASGNTIYF.

The sample holds many counts of this clonotype. The V call is TRBV20-1, the J call TRBJ1-5; 10 nucleotides agree with TRBD1. This CDR3 is 14 amino acids long. V lost 6 bases and J lost 1; bases outside the gene matches: 3. CDR1 is DFQATT, CDR2 SNEGSKA, per germline (reference sequence). The CDR3 DNA follows: TGCAGTGCCGGGGGACAGGGGAGCAATCAGCCCCAGCATTTT. It specifies CSAGGQGSNQPQHF.

This clonotype was observed a few times. The chain uses TRBV7-2 and TRBJ2-7; no firm D call. Trimming took off 2 bases at V and 4 bases at J, with 3 bases between the two ends. Germline V CDR1 and CDR2: SGHTA, FQGNSA. CDR3 length: 11 residues. This CDR3 reads CASSLLYEQYF. The CDR3 DNA reads TGTGCCAGCAGCTTATTGTACGAGCAGTACTTC.

The chain carries TRBV7-2 and TRBJ2-5; TRBD1 might be the D (5 bases). Trimming stripped 7 bases from V and 5 bases from J, with 11 bases between. This CDR3 is built from 12 residues. Germline V gene lookup returns CDR1 SGHTA and CDR2 FQGNSA. DNA for the CDR3: TGTGCCAGCATCAATCCAGGGGAGACCCAGTACTTC. Its protein product is CASINPGETQYF.

This clonotype was picked up many times. The chain is built from TRBV20-1 and TRBJ2-7; D is perhaps TRBD1 or TRBD2 (5 bases each). The CDR3 loop spans 13 amino acids. Germline CDR1 reads DFQATT; CDR2 reads SNEGSKA (reference sequence). Trimming stripped 4 bases from V and 2 bases from J, with 12 bases between. The CDR3 DNA is TGCAGTGCTATCGGGACGGTCACCTACGAGCAGTACTTC. Translating it yields CSAIGTVTYEQYF.

V usage is TRBV28 and J usage is TRBJ1-2; the D is unclear. CDR1 and CDR2 from the germline V gene are MDHEN and SYDVKM. The CDR3 length is 15 residues. The V end lost 4 bases, the J end lost 2 bases, and 14 bases lay between the germline ends. In DNA form, the CDR3 reads TGTGCCAGCAGTTCGCTGGGAGACACCAACTATGGCTACACCTTC. As protein: CASSSLGDTNYGYTF.